Here is one T cell receptor beta chain with its context. The antigen this receptor binds is unknown. Including the terminal cysteine and phenylalanine, the CDR3 comprises 15 residues. The read is trimmed to its CDR3 DNA, 45 bases read in frame from base 1. The germline V gene yields SGHNT for CDR1 and YENEEA for CDR2. Trimming leaves V shorter by 5 bases and J shorter by 1 base, with the junction holding 7 bases beyond the gene matches. This record comes from a study of cytomegalovirus exposure and HLA in healthy donors (dated by TCRdb to about 2017). In the study overall: According to an earlier analysis of a few hundred of the donors, roughly 180 million T cells yielded 117 million unique TCR beta sequences and less than 300 Gb of sequence data. In the later analysis, no new phenotypic data were used to find candidate immune exposures; instead, reliance was placed on TCR beta sequences and their occurrence across donors. An early release covering just under 650 HLA-typed donors comprised about 290 gigabases of sequencing data and around 80 million unique TCR sequences. Donor age, sex, ethnicity and CMV serostatus were compiled together with the repertoire data. Of the 350 to 450 genotyped donors, approximately 83% fell in the genetic ancestry cluster associated with self-reported Caucasian donors. Among about 390 genotyped donors of the cohort, an average of about 240,000 unique TCR beta nucleotide sequences were sequenced per donor, roughly 20% of them non-productive. Class I and class II HLA loci were covered by the typing at four-digit resolution. The study combined high-throughput TCR immunosequencing, statistical association of individual TCRs with disease status, and machine learning to predict cytomegalovirus infection status. Because of strong linkage in the cohort, a handful of DR-DQ haplotypes were treated as single units for association and clustering. A later genetic analysis took genome-wide SNP genotypes for about three fifths of the 666 donors and used that subset as a discovery cohort. All discovery cohort repertoires had been generated on a single sequencing platform. Using immunosequencing, the study profiled T cell repertoires from 500 to 800 subjects and related those repertoires to cytomegalovirus serostatus. An earlier analysis of approximately 640 of the donors applied high-throughput TCR beta sequencing to assess whether each TCR beta V gene segment acted as functional or pseudogenic. In addition to the first cohort of roughly 670 subjects, a separate validation cohort of 100 to 150 different subjects was used. Typing coverage differed by locus: A, B, C, DRB1 and DQB1 were typed in roughly 620-630 donors, DQA1 in about 550, DPA1 in over 600, and DPB1 in roughly 450. The study aimed to test whether signatures of past pathogen exposure could be identified by cataloging public T cell receptors. A later analysis re-analyzed previously published TCR beta repertoires from 650 to 800 donors and added high-resolution HLA genotyping to study TCR occurrence patterns.

The library was made by the immunoSEQ multiplex PCR assay. The multiplex PCR relied on a mix of 60 forward primers for TCR Vbeta segments and 13 reverse primers for TCR Jbeta segments. The CDR3 region of rearranged TCR beta genes was amplified from genomic DNA with a multiplex PCR assay. The Illumina HiSeq System was used to sequence the amplified TCR beta libraries as 87-base-pair reads. The original pipeline was this. A later analysis counted approximately 74 million unique TCR beta chains across the 666 repertoires, and roughly 10 million of these chains were shared by at least two donors. A nearest-neighbor algorithm error-corrected the raw reads and collapsed the reads into unique sequences, merging closely related sequences to remove PCR and sequencing errors. V, D and J gene segments were assigned by aligning CDR3 sequences to IMGT reference sequences. Each retained sequence needed at least a six-nucleotide match to both a V gene segment and a J gene segment. A rearrangement counted as productive if the CDR3 had no stop codons and remained in frame with V and J, and every other rearrangement counted as non-productive. CDR3 was defined according to IMGT convention as the region running from the second conserved V-encoded cysteine to the conserved J-encoded phenylalanine. The earlier analysis of some 540 of the donors excluded any sequence lacking an unambiguous match to a single V gene segment. An earlier analysis of a few hundred of the donors called V segments functional above 56.7% productive rearrangements and segregating when the between-donor standard deviation exceeded 5%. A statistical classification framework was built to diagnose cytomegalovirus status from the catalog of TCR beta chain sequences. In a later analysis, TCR nucleotide sequences were compared against IMGT/GENE-DB human TR gene sequences so that V and J genes could be assigned. The TCRdist pipeline was used in a later analysis to assign CDR3 sequences and most-parsimonious VDJ recombination scenarios. In a later analysis, each TCR beta chain was defined by its CDR3 amino acid sequence together with its V-gene family, and reads lacking a unique V-gene family were excluded. A later analysis removed 500 to 650 highly shared, low-generation-probability nucleotide sequences to deal with suspected cross-contamination and a sequencing artifact. In a later analysis, a clonal expansion index was calculated for each public chain from normalized within-repertoire ranks of inferred template counts. A later analysis computed generation probabilities with a VDJ recombination model fitted to out-of-frame rearrangements, and checked the results against IGoR. In a later analysis, TCR-TCR, TCR-HLA and TCR-CMV co-occurrence was scored with hypergeometric tests, and a repertoire-size bias correction was applied to TCR pairs. A later analysis estimated false discovery rates by permuting HLA or CMV assignments 20 times. In a later analysis, co-occurring TCRs were grouped using DBSCAN, and TCRdist sequence similarity was added for clustering within HLA-allele-positive subsets. For co-occurrence clustering, repertoires with fewer than 30,000 or more than 120,000 public chains were excluded, along with five or six repertoires with anomalous nucleotide sharing. TCRdb holds this immuneACCESS table with in-frame rearrangements only. Some clones are missing; in checked studies, unresolved V genes explain under half, and the rest has no known cause. The D gene and trimming were derived from the DNA, and the V and J assignments and clone size from that table. In this sample's table one finds about 160,000 clones. 2% to 2.5% of the sample comes from the top ten.

What the work shows at the level of the full study, not this receptor alone: The authors suggested that the approach could potentially be generalized to other disease states and immunological phenotypes. According to a later analysis, most CMV-associated TCR beta chains appeared to be HLA-restricted, and the HLA associations seemed to be driven largely by CMV exposure. Compared with the approximately 710-donor mean, donors in an Asian-associated ancestry cluster had fewer N-insertions in productive TCRs, according to a later genetic analysis. Specific HLA alleles were associated with roughly 16,000 TCR beta sequences at a false discovery rate of 0.05 in a later analysis. Linkage disequilibrium might explain the correlated functional status among segregating V segments, but an unknown experimental factor could not be ruled out. In both the original and validation cohorts, the classifier was reported to diagnose cytomegalovirus status with high specificity and sensitivity. CMV serostatus was the only immune exposure information available for the cohort. The cohort was sequenced for TCR beta chains only, and without alpha or paired-chain data the features that could be detected were limited. In a later analysis, the rate of TCR association differed among HLA loci, with DRB1 alleles having the most associated TCRs and HLA-C alleles having the fewest. A later genetic analysis associated a missense DCLRE1C variant with V-gene and J-gene trimming of TCR beta chains, and an independent cohort replicated the association. In the study, some 180 TCR beta chains were listed as associated with cytomegalovirus. A few of the identified cytomegalovirus-associated TCR beta chains were confirmed in vitro to be specific for cytomegalovirus antigens. Most TCR sequences were observed very rarely across donors, whereas some public TCRs were present in many individuals. In a later analysis, HLA-associated TCR beta chains showed more clonal expansion and lower generation probabilities than non-associated chains that were equally common. Because the 87-base-pair reads could not distinguish some IMGT-functional V segments, including TRBV6-2 and TRBV6-3, those segments were excluded. Sequencing depth was assumed to be roughly uniform across donors in the presence/absence analyses, though that assumption may not hold. Because counts were too low, under 20 rarely observed V segments, including chromosome 9 orphons, were left out of the earlier analysis of over 550 of the donors. According to a later analysis, parvovirus B19, influenza, CMV and Epstein-Barr virus appeared linked to several top co-occurrence clusters. An earlier analysis of some 590 of the donors showed that most TCR beta V segments appeared in productive rearrangements either about 87% or about 30% of the time, which broadly matched IMGT annotations. A cluster of highly shared sequence variants was judged likely to be a technical artifact of the sequencing pipeline. Assigning TCR associations to individual alleles was difficult when HLA alleles, especially DR and DQ, strongly co-occurred. A further reported finding was that TCR beta sequences accurately predicted the HLA-A and HLA-B alleles for most subjects in the first cohort. Because HLA typing was missing for some donors at each locus, association tests included only the typed subset.

The cohort comprised some 730 healthy bone marrow donors. All cohort members were sampled while nominally healthy, although unrecorded immune exposures were likely present. The donor was CMV seronegative and belonged to the group of 352 seronegative cohort members. Every donor gave a peripheral blood sample, and the peripheral blood mononuclear cells from that sample were used for TCR beta sequencing. The Qiagen DNeasy Blood Extraction Kit was used to extract genomic DNA from the blood cell samples. Sequenced input: PBMCs. This TCR derives from a man under 40 in good health and CMV-seronegative. The rearranged segments are TRBV11-3 and TRBJ1-1; 7 bases in between match TRBD1. Read as DNA, the sequence is TGTGCCAGCAGCGCGGCGGCAGGGGGGAACACTGAAGCTTTCTTT. It codes for CASSAAAGGNTEAFF.